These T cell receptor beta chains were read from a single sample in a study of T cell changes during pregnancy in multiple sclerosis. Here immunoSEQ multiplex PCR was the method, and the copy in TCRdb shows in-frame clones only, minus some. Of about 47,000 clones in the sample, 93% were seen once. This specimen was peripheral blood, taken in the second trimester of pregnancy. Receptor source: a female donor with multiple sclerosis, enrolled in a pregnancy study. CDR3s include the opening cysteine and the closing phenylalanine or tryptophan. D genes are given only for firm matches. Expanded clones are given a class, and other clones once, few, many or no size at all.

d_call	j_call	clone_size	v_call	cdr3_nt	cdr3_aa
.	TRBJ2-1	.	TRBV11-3	TGTGCCAGCAGCTTAAGACCACAGGGCCCCCCCTACAATGAGCAGTTCTTC	CASSLRPQGPPYNEQFF
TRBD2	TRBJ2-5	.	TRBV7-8	TGTGCCAGCAGCTATAGCGGGAGGCAAAAGACCCAGTACTTC	CASSYSGRQKTQYF
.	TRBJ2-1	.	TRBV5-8	TGTGCCAGCAGAGAAACAGGTTACTCGTACAATGAGCAGTTCTTC	CASRETGYSYNEQFF
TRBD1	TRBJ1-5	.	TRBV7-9	TGTGCCAGCAGTACCACAGGGGGCGGACAGCCCCAGCATTTT	CASSTTGGGQPQHF
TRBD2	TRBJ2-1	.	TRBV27	TGTGCCAGCAGTTGGACTAGCGGGAGGTACAATGAGCAGTTCTTC	CASSWTSGRYNEQFF
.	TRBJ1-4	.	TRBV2	TGTGCCAGCAGGGCCTACAGGTCATCTAATGAAAAACTGTTTTTT	CASRAYRSSNEKLFF
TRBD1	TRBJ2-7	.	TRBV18	TGTGCCAGCTCACCACCGTCATCAGGGGGCTCGAGTAGGGAGCAGTACTTC	CASSPPSSGGSSREQYF
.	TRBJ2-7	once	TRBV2	TGTGCCAGCAGTGAATTAGAACAGGGATACGAGCAGTACTTC	CASSELEQGYEQYF
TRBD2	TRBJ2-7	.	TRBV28	TGTGCCAGCAGCCGTCTAGCGGGGATAAGCTCCTACGAGCAGTACTTC	CASSRLAGISSYEQYF
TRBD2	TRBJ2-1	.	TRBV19	TGTGCCAGTAAAACGACTAGCGGGTACTCCTACAATGAGCAGTTCTTC	CASKTTSGYSYNEQFF
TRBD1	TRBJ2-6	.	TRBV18	TGTGCCAGCTCACCAAAAGGGAACAGGGGCGGTGGGGCCAACGTCCTGACTTTC	CASSPKGNRGGGANVLTF
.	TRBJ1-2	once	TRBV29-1	TGCAGCGTCGACAGCGACTCTAACTATGGCTACACCTTC	CSVDSDSNYGYTF
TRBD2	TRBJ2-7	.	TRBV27	TGTGCCAGCAGTTTAGTTACCCCGGGACTAGCGGGAGCGCAAACCTACGAGCAGTACTTC	CASSLVTPGLAGAQTYEQYF
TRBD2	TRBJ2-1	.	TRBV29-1	TGCAGCGTTCCGGGACTAGCGGACTACAATGAGCAGTTCTTC	CSVPGLADYNEQFF
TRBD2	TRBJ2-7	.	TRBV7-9	TGTGCCAGCAGCCCCGGACTAGCGGGAGCACGGGAGCAGTACTTC	CASSPGLAGAREQYF